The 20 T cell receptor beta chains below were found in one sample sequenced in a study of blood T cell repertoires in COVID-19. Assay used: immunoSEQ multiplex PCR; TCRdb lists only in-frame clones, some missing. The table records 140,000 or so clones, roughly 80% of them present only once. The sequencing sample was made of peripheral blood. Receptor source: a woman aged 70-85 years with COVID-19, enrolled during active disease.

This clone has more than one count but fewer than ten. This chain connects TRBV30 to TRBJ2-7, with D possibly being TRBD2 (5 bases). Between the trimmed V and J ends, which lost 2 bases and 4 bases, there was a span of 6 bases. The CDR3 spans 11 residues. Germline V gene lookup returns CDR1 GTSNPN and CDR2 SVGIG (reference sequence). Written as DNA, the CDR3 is TGTGCCTGGAGTTCGGGATACGAGCAGTACTTC. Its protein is CAWSSGYEQYF.

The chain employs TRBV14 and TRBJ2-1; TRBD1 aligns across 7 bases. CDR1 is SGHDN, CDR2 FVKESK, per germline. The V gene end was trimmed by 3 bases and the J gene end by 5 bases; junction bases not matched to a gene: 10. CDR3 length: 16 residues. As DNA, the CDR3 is TGTGCCAGCAGCCATTCGAGGGGGCTGAGAGACAATGAGCAGTTCTTC. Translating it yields CASSHSRGLRDNEQFF. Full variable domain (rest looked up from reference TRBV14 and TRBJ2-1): EAGVTQFPSHSVIEKGQTVTLRCDPISGHDNLYWYRRVMGKEIKFLLHFVKESKQDESGMPNNRFLAERTGGTYSTLKVQPAELEDSGVYFCASSHSRGLRDNEQFFGPGTRLTVL.

CDR3 bases: TGTGCCAGCAGCCCCTCCGCCGGGACTAGCGGCTACAATGAGCAGTTCTTC. Its protein product is CASSPSAGTSGYNEQFF. The V gene is TRBV9, the J gene TRBJ2-1; TRBD2 matches 11 bases. Germline loops: CDR1 SGDLS, CDR2 YYNGEE. This CDR3 has 17 residues. The V gene end was trimmed by 4 bases and the J gene end by 3 bases; junction bases not matched to a gene: 9. Based on the CDR3 plus reference TRBV9 and TRBJ2-1, the full variable domain is DSGVTQTPKHLITATGQRVTLRCSPRSGDLSVYWYQQSLDQGLQFLIQYYNGEERAKGNILERFSAQQFPDLHSELNLSSLELGDSALYFCASSPSAGTSGYNEQFFGPGTRLTVL.

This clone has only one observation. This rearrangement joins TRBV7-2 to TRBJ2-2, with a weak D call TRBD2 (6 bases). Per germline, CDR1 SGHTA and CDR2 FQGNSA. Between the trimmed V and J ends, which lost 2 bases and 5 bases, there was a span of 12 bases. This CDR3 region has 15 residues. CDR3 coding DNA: TGTGCCAGCAGCTTAACGGGGGACGGGACCGGGGAGCTGTTTTTT. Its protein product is CASSLTGDGTGELFF.

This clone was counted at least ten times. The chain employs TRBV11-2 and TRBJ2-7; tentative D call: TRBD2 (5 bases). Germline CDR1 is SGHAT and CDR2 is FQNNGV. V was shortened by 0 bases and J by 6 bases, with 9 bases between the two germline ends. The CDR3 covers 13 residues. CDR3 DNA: TGTGCCAGCAGCTTAGAGGCGGGCGCCGAGCAGTACTTC. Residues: CASSLEAGAEQYF.

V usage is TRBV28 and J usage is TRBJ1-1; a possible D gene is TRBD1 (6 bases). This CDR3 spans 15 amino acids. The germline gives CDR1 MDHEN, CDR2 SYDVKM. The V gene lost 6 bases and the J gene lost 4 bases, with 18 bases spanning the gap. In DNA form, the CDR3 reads TGTGCCAGCAGCCCGGCGGGGGCGGCGGGCACTGAAGCTTTCTTT. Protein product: CASSPAGAAGTEAFF.

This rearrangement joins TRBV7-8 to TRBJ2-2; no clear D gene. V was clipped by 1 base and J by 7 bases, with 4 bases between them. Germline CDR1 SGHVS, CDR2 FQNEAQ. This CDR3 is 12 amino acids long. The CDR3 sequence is CASSLGHGELFF. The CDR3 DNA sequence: TGTGCCAGCAGCTTAGGGCACGGGGAGCTGTTTTTT.

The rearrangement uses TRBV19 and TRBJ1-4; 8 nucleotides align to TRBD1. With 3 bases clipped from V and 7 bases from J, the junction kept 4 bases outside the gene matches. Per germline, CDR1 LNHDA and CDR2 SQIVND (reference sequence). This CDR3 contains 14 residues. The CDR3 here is CASSMRTGIEKLFF. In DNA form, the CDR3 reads TGTGCCAGTAGTATGCGGACAGGGATTGAAAAACTGTTTTTT.

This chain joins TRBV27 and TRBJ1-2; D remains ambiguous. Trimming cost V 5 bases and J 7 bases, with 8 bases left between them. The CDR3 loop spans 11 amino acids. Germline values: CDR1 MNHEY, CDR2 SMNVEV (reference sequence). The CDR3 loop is CASSAGIGYTF. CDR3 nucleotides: TGTGCCAGCAGTGCCGGGATTGGCTACACCTTC.

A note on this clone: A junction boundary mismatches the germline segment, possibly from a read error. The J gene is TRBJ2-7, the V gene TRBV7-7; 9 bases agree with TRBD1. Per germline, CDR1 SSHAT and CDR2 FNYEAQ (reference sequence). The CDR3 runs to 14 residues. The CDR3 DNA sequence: TGTGCTAGCAGCTTGGGACAGGGAACCTACGAGCAGTACTTC. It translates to CASSLGQGTYEQYF.

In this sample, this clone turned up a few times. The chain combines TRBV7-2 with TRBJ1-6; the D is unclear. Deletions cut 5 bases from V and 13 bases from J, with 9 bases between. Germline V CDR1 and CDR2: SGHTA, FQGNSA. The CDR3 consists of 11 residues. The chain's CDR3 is CASSVSGPLHF. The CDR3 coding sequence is TGTGCCAGCAGCGTAAGCGGGCCCCTCCACTTT.

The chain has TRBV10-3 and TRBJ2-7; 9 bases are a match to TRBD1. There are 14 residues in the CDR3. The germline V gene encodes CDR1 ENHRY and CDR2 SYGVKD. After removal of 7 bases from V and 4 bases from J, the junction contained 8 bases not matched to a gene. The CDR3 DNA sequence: TGTGCCATCACGCCGGGACAGGGTAATTACGAGCAGTACTTC. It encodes CAITPGQGNYEQYF.

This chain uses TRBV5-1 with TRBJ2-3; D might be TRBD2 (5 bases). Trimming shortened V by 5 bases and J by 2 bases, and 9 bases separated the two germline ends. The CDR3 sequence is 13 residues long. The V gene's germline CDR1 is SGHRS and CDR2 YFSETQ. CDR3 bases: TGCGCCAGCAGGGGAGCTTACACAGATACGCAGTATTTT. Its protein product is CASRGAYTDTQYF.

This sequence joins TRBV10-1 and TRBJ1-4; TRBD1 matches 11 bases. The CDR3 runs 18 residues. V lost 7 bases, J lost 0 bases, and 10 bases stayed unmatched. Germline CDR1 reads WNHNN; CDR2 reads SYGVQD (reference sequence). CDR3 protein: CASIPGGQGVATNEKLFF. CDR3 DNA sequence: TGCGCCAGCATCCCTGGGGGACAGGGGGTTGCAACTAATGAAAAACTGTTTTTT.

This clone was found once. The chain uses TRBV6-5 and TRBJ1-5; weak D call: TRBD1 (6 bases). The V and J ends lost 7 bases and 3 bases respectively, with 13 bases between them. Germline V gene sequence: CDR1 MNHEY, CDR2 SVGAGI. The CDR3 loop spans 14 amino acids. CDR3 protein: CASKLTGSNQPQHF. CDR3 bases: TGTGCCAGCAAACTAACAGGGTCCAATCAGCCCCAGCATTTT.

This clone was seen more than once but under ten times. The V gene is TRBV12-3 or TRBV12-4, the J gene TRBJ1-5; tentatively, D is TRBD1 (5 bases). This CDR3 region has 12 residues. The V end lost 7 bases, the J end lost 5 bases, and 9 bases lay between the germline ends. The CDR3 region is CASKGNDQPQHF. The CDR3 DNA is TGTGCCAGCAAGGGGAATGATCAGCCCCAGCATTTT.

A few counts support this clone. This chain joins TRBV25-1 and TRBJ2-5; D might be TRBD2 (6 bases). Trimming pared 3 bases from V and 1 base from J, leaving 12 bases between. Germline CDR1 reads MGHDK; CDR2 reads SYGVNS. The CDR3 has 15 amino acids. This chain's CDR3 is CASSEEGQAQETQYF. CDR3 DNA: TGTGCCAGCAGTGAGGAGGGGCAGGCCCAAGAGACCCAGTACTTC. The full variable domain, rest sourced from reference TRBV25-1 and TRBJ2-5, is EADIYQTPRYLVIGTGKKITLECSQTMGHDKMYWYQQDPGMELHLIHYSYGVNSTEKGDLSSESTVSRIRTEHFPLTLESARPSHTSQYLCASSEEGQAQETQYFGPGTRLLVL.

The CDR3 loop is CASSPGQGLTNEKLFF. CDR3 DNA sequence: TGTGCCAGCAGCCCGGGACAGGGTCTTACTAATGAAAAACTGTTTTTT. The genes are TRBV28 and TRBJ1-4; 9 nucleotides line up with TRBD1. V shed 6 bases and J 2 bases; nucleotides not matched to a gene: 7. This CDR3 has 16 amino acids. CDR1 MDHEN and CDR2 SYDVKM come from the germline V gene.

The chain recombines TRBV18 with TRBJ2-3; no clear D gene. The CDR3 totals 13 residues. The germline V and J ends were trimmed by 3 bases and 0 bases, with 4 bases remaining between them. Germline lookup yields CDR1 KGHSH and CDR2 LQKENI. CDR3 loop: CASSPSSTDTQYF. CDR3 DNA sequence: TGTGCCAGCTCACCGTCTAGCACAGATACGCAGTATTTT. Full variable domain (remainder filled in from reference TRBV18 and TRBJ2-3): NAGVMQNPRHLVRRRGQEARLRCSPMKGHSHVYWYRQLPEEGLKFMVYLQKENIIDESGMPKERFSAEFPKEGPSILRIQQVVRGDSAAYFCASSPSSTDTQYFGPGTRLTVL.

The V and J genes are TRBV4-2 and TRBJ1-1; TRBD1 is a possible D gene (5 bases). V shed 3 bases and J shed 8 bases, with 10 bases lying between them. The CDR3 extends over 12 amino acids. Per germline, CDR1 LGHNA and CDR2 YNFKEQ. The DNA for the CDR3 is TGTGCCAGCAGCCAGTGGGGCGAGGAAGCTTTCTTT. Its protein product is CASSQWGEEAFF.